This T cell receptor (beta chain) was found in a study of T cells after yellow fever vaccination. Each CDR3 protein gets one entry after TCRdb re-called the 5' RACE reads with MiXCR. The sample holds 200,000 to 250,000 distinct CDR3 sequences, more than 3% seen once. This CDR3 has 14 amino acids. Per germline, CDR1 LNHDA and CDR2 SQIVND (reference sequence). V was pared by 5 bases and J by 15 bases, with 20 bases between. The J gene is TRBJ1-6, the V gene TRBV19; D is unclear. This receptor was taken from a man between 18 and 29 years old who received the YFV17D yellow fever vaccine. This material consisted of CD4+ T cells sorted from PBMCs, taken 10 days after the yellow fever booster vaccination. CDR3 DNA sequence: TGTGCCAGTAGTTTATGGGATTCAAGGTTAAACCTCCACTTT. Its translation: CASSLWDSRLNLHF.